The entry below gives a single TCR beta chain sequence along with its context. Other DNA sequences in the same sample also yield this CDR3. V lost 6 bases and J lost 10, with 10 bases in between. This CDR3 spans 11 amino acids. CDR1 and CDR2 from the germline V gene are MNHEY and SVGAGI. The entry originates in a study of blood T cell repertoires in COVID-19. Only in-frame clones appear in the TCRdb table, and some are missing; sequencing was by immunoSEQ multiplex PCR. The data show more than 300,000 clones, more than 75% seen once. The TCR originated in a woman aged 18 to 35 who had recovered from COVID-19. The sequenced sample consisted of PBMCs or T cells enriched from blood (not recorded which). The J gene is TRBJ2-1, the V gene TRBV6-5; maybe TRBD1 (6 bases). The CDR3 DNA is TGTGCCAGCAGCAATGGACAGGAGCAGTTCTTC. Its protein is CASSNGQEQFF.